This is a list of T cell receptor beta chains from one sample in a study of low-dose radiotherapy and immunotherapy resistance in tumors. TCRdb fed the reads into MiXCR, producing one record per CDR3 protein. The table has under 90,000 distinct CDR3 sequences, around 17% seen once; the top ten hold 2.8%. Sequenced material: PBMCs, taken before treatment. These receptors all come from a male donor with prostate cancer. Each CDR3 is given with its conserved first and last residue. Fields, in order: D gene, V gene, J gene, clone size, CDR3 length, CDR3 DNA, CDR3 protein. A D gene is named only where the DNA matches it firmly. Where a row states a size, it is once, few, many or the class of an expanded clone; other rows omit it.

-	TRBV19	TRBJ2-5	many	15	TGTGCCAGTAGTATCCGGGGAGGCACTCAAGAGACCCAGTACTTC	CASSIRGGTQETQYF
-	TRBV28	TRBJ2-5	-	14	TGTGCCAGCACATCTACCGGGCTCAGAGAGACCCAGTACTTC	CASTSTGLRETQYF
TRBD2	TRBV5-6	TRBJ2-1	many	14	TGTGCCAGCAGCGCGGCCGGCGGGGGCAATGAGCAGTTCTTC	CASSAAGGGNEQFF
-	TRBV7-9	TRBJ1-4	many	15	TGTGCCAGCAGCTTAAGGGGAGGGATTAATGAAAAACTGTTTTTT	CASSLRGGINEKLFF
TRBD2	TRBV19	TRBJ2-1	once	15	TGTGCCAGTAGTATGGGACTAGCGGGCTACAATGAGCAGTTCTTC	CASSMGLAGYNEQFF
-	TRBV6-2/TRBV6-3	TRBJ2-1	many	14	TGTGCCAGCAGTTTCCAGGCGGGGGCTTCTGAGCAGTTCTTC	CASSFQAGASEQFF
-	TRBV7-3	TRBJ2-1	few	14	TGTGCCAGCAGCTGGGGGGGAGGGGGGGACGAGCAGTTCTTC	CASSWGGGGDEQFF
-	TRBV14	TRBJ1-3	-	16	TGTGCCAGCAGCCGGGGTGGCGTCCTCTCTGGAAACACCATATATTTT	CASSRGGVLSGNTIYF
-	TRBV5-6	TRBJ2-5	many	15	TGTGCCAGCAGCTTGGGGGTGGGATTTCAAGAGACCCAGTACTTC	CASSLGVGFQETQYF
-	TRBV21-1	TRBJ2-3	many	14	TGTGCCAGCAGCGCGCCGGGACCGTTGGATACGCAGTATTTT	CASSAPGPLDTQYF
-	TRBV13	TRBJ2-3	many	16	TGTGCCAGCAGCCGACCCGAGGGTAGCGGCACAGATACGCAGTATTTT	CASSRPEGSGTDTQYF
-	TRBV3-1	TRBJ2-4	many	14	TGTGCCAGCGGGACGCGGGTAGCCAAAAACATTCAGTACTTC	CASGTRVAKNIQYF
-	TRBV5-4	TRBJ2-7	-	15	TGTGCCAGCAGCTTCATCGGGGGAAGGGGCTACGAGCAGTACTTC	CASSFIGGRGYEQYF
-	TRBV6-5	TRBJ1-3	few	15	TGTGCCAGCAGTTACGGTGACTCTGGAAACACCATATATTATTTT	CASSYGDSGNTIYYF
TRBD1	TRBV6-5	TRBJ1-2	many	15	TGTGCCAGCAGCAGACTCCCACAGGGGAACTATGGCTACACCTTC	CASSRLPQGNYGYTF
-	TRBV6-2/TRBV6-3	TRBJ2-1	many	17	TGTGCCAGCAGTTACCAGGGGTATAGGGGATCGTACAATGAGCAGTTCTTC	CASSYQGYRGSYNEQFF
TRBD2	TRBV29-1	TRBJ2-3	many	14	TGCAGCGTTGAGGGCGGGAGGGGGGTAGATACGCAGTATTTT	CSVEGGRGVDTQYF
-	TRBV6-6	TRBJ2-2	many	16	TGTGCCAGCAGTTACTCCACTATGCAGGTCGACGGGGAGCTGTTTTTT	CASSYSTMQVDGELFF
-	TRBV27	TRBJ2-7	-	11	TGTGCCAGCCAGACTCCCCACGAGCAGCACTTC	CASQTPHEQHF
TRBD1	TRBV19	TRBJ1-5	many	13	TGTGCCAGCGACATGACAGGGGGTCAGCCCCAGCATTTT	CASDMTGGQPQHF
TRBD2	TRBV6-2/TRBV6-3	TRBJ2-1	many	15	TGTGCCAGCAGTGAGGGCGGGGGGGGGCGGAATGAGCAGTTCTTC	CASSEGGGGRNEQFF
-	TRBV4-2	TRBJ2-7	many	15	TGTGCCAGCAGCCAAGAGGGCGGGGCCTACTACGAGCAGTACTTC	CASSQEGGAYYEQYF
-	TRBV27	TRBJ2-2	many	16	TGTGCCAGCAGCCCCGCTGGCAGGCGCTTAACCGGGGAGCTGTTTTTT	CASSPAGRRLTGELFF
-	TRBV19	TRBJ1-6	-	16	TGTGCCAGTAGTATTCTATCGAACGGGGGTAATTCACCCCTCCACTTT	CASSILSNGGNSPLHF
-	TRBV6-5	TRBJ2-2	-	14	TGTGCCAGCCATCGACAGGCGAACACCGGGGAGCTGTTTTTT	CASHRQANTGELFF
-	TRBV6-2/TRBV6-3	TRBJ1-2	many	11	TGTGCCAGCAATCCCTCCTATGGCTACACCTTC	CASNPSYGYTF